This TCR beta chain was obtained from a study of identical twins. It was template switching that added a universal primer site, and there were unique molecular identifiers on the cDNA. TCRdb reprocessed the 5' RACE reads via MiXCR and lists one record per CDR3 protein. Of under 300,000 distinct CDR3 sequences listed, over 12% are singletons. About this clonotype: Its antigen remains unknown.

The CDR3 is made up of 11 amino acids. V shed 7 bases and J shed 5 bases, with 9 bases lying between them. The germline V gene encodes CDR1 SGHTA and CDR2 FQGNSA. Every one of the donors was a healthy Caucasian. Study-level results: Monozygotic twins shared more out-of-frame TCR alpha than recombination models predicted. Researchers caution that invariant MAIT and iNKT cells could partly confound zero-insertion analyses.

The sequenced sample was memory (CD45RO+) T cells sorted from blood. The V and J genes are TRBV7-2 and TRBJ2-7; no clear D gene. This TCR was sampled from a young woman in good health. The CDR3 loop is CASMINNEQYF. CDR3 coding DNA: TGTGCCAGCATGATTAACAACGAGCAGTACTTC.